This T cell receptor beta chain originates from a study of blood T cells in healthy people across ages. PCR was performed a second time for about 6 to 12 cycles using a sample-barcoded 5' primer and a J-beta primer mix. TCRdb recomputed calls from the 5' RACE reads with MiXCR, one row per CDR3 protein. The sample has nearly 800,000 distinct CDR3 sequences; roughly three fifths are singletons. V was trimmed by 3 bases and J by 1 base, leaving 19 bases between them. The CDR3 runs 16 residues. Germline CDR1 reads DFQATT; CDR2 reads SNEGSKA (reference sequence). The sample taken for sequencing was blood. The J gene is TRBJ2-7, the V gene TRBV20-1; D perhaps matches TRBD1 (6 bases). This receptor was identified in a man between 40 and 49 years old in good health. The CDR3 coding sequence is TGCAGTGCTAGTAAGCCGGGACATATTTTGTCCTACGAGCAGTACTTC. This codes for CSASKPGHILSYEQYF.